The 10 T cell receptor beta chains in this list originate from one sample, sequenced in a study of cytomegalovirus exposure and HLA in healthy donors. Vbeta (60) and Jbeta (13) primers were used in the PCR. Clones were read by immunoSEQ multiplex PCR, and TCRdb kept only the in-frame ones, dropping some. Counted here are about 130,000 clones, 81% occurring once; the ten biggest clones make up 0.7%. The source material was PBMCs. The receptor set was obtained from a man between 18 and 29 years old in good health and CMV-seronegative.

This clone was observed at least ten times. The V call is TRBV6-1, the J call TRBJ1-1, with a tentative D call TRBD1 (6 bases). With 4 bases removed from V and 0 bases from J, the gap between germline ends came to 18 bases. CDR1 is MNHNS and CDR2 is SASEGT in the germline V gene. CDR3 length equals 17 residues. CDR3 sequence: CASSGGTGSWMNTEAFF. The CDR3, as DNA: TGTGCCAGCAGTGGGGGAACAGGGTCCTGGATGAACACTGAAGCTTTCTTT.

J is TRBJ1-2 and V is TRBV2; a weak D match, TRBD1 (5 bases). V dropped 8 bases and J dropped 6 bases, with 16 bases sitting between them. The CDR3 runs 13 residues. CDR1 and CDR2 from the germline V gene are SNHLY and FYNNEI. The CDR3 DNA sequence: TGTGCCAGCGAAACAGGAGGGTGGAATGGCTACACCTTC. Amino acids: CASETGGWNGYTF.

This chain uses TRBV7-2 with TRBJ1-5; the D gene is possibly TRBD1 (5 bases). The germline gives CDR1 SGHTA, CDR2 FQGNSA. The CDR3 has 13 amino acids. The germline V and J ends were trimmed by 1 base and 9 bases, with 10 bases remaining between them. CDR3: CASSLVSGGPQHF. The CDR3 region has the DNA TGTGCCAGCAGCTTAGTTTCGGGGGGGCCCCAGCATTTT.

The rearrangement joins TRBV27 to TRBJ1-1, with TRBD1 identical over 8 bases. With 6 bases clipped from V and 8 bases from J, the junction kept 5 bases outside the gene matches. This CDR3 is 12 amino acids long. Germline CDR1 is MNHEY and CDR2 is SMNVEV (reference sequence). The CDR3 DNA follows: TGTGCCAGCAGCCGAAGACAGGGGGAAGCTTTCTTT. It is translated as CASSRRQGEAFF.

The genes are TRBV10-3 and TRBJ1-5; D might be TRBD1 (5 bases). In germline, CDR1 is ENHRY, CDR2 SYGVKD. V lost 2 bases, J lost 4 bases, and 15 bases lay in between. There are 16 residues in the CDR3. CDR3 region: CAISEDRGRVNQPQHF. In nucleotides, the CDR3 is TGTGCCATCAGTGAGGACCGAGGCAGGGTTAATCAGCCCCAGCATTTT.

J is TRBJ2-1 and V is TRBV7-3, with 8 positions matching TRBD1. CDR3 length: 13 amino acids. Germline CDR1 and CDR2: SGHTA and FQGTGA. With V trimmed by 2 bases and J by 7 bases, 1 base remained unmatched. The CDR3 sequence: CASSLGTGNEQFF. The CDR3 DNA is TGTGCCAGCAGCTTAGGGACAGGAAATGAGCAGTTCTTC.

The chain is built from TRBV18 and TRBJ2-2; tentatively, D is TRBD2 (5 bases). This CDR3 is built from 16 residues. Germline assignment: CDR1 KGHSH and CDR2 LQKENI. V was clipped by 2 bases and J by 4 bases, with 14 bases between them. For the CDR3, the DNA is TGTGCCAGCTCACCATGGGAGCGAGGCGGCACCGGGGAGCTGTTTTTT. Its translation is CASSPWERGGTGELFF.

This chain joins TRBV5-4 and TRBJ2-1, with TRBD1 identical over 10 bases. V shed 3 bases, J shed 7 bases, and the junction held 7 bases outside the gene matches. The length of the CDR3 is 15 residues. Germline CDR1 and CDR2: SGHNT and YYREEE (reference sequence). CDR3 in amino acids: CASSSARTGGNEQFF. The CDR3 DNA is TGTGCCAGCAGCTCAGCCCGGACAGGGGGGAATGAGCAGTTCTTC.

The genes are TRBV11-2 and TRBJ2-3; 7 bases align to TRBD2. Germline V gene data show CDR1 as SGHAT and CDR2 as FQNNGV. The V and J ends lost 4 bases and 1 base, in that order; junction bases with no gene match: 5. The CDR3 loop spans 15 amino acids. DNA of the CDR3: TGTGCCAGCAGCTATCGGGCGGGGGGCACAGATACGCAGTATTTT. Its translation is CASSYRAGGTDTQYF. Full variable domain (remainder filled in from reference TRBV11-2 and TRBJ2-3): EAGVAQSPRYKIIEKRQSVAFWCNPISGHATLYWYQQILGQGPKLLIQFQNNGVVDDSQLPKDRFSAERLKGVDSTLKIQPAKLEDSAVYLCASSYRAGGTDTQYFGPGTRLTVL.

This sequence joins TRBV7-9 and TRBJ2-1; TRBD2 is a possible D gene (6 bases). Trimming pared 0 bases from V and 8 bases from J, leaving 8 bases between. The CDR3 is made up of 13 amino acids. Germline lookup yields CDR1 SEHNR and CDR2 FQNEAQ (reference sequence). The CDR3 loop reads CASSLAGEDEQFF. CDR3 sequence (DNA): TGTGCCAGCAGCTTAGCGGGGGAGGATGAGCAGTTCTTC.